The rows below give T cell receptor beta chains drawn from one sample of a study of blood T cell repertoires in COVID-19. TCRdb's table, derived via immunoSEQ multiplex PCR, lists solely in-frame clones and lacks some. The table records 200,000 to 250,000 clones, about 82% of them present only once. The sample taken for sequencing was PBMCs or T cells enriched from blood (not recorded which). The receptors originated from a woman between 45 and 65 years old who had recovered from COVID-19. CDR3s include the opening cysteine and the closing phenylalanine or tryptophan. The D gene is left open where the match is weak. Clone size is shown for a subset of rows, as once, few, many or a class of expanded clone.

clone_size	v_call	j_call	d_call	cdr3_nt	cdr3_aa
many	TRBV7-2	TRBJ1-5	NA	TGTGCCAGCAGCTTAGCGCAGGGTCAGCCCCAGCATTTT	CASSLAQGQPQHF
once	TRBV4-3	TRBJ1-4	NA	TGCGCCAGCAGCCAAGATCGGGCAACAGGGCCGACAACTAATGAAAAACTGTTTTTT	CASSQDRATGPTTNEKLFF
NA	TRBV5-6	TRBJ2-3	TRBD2	TGTGCCAGCAGCTTACTAGCGGGGGGGCCGGGTACGCAGTATTTT	CASSLLAGGPGTQYF
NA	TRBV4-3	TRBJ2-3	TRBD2	TGCGCCAGCAGCCAAGGTTTCCTAGCGGCAGATACGCAGTATTTT	CASSQGFLAADTQYF
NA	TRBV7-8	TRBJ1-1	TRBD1	TGTGCCAGCAGCCCTGACAGGGCGACTGAAGCTTTCTTT	CASSPDRATEAFF
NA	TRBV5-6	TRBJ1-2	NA	TGTGCCAGCAGTTTGACAGGACAGCCGACCTATGGCTACACCTTC	CASSLTGQPTYGYTF
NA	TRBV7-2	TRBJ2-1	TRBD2	TGTGCCAGCAGCCGGGCGGGAGCCCTAGCGGGCAATGAGCAGTTCTTC	CASSRAGALAGNEQFF
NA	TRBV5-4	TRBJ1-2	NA	TGTGCCAGCAGCCGCGGGGAGGAGCAACTCTATGGCTACACCTTC	CASSRGEEQLYGYTF
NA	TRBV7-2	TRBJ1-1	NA	TGTGCCAGCAGTCCCAGGACAGCTGAAGCTTTCTTT	CASSPRTAEAFF
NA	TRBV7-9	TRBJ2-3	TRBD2	TGTGCCAGCAGCTTGGGACTAGCGGGGGGGATAGATACGCAGTATTTT	CASSLGLAGGIDTQYF
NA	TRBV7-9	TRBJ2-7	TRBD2	TGTGCCAGCAGCTTCAGTGCCGGGACTAGCTCCTACGAGCAGTACTTC	CASSFSAGTSSYEQYF
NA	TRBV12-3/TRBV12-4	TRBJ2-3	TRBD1	TGTGCCAGCAGTTTAGAGGACAGGGTGGTGGCGTATTTT	CASSLEDRVVAYF
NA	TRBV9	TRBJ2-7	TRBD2	TGTGCCAGCAGCGCCGGAACTAGCGGGAGGGTGTACGAGCAGTACTTC	CASSAGTSGRVYEQYF
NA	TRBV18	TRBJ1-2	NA	TGTGCCAGCTCGCAGAATCAGTACGGCTACACCTTC	CASSQNQYGYTF
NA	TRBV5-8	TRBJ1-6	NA	TGTGCCAGCAGCTTGGCGCGTCCCCGGATTAGCGCTGGGCCCCTCCACTTT	CASSLARPRISAGPLHF
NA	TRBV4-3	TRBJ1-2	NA	TGCGCCAGCAGCCAAGAAAGGACAGCGATCTATGGCTACACCTTC	CASSQERTAIYGYTF
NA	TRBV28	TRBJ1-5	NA	TGTGCCAGCAGTTTAATAGGCAGGGGCAATCAGCCCCAGCATTTT	CASSLIGRGNQPQHF
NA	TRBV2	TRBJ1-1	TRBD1	TGTGCCAGCAGTCAGGGGGAAGGCACTGAAGCTTTCTTT	CASSQGEGTEAFF
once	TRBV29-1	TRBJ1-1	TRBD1	TGCAGCGTTATTTGGACAGGGTGGAACACTGAAGCTTTCTTT	CSVIWTGWNTEAFF
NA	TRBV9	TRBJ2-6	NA	TGTGCCAGCAGCGCCCAAGTGGGGGCTGGTGGGGCCAACGTCCTGACTTTC	CASSAQVGAGGANVLTF
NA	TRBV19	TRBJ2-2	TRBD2	TGTGCCAGTAGTGGAGGGACTAGCGGGAGGGCCCTCGACACCGGGGAGCTGTTTTTT	CASSGGTSGRALDTGELFF
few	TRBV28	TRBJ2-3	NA	TGTGCCAGCAGTTTTCTCCAACTATCAGATACGCAGTATTTT	CASSFLQLSDTQYF
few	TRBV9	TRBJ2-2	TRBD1	TGTGCCAGCAGCGGCGCCGGGACAGGGAGCAACACCGGGGAGCTGTTTTTT	CASSGAGTGSNTGELFF
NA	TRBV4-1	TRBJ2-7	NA	TGCGCCAGCAGCCAAGCCCAGCGGAGTGGGTACGAGCAGTACTTC	CASSQAQRSGYEQYF
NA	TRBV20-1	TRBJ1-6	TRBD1	TGCAGTGCTAGTCCGGGACAGTATAATTCACCCCTCCACTTT	CSASPGQYNSPLHF
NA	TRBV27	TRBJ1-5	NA	TGTGCCAGCAGTTACAGGGTATATCAGCCCCAGCATTTT	CASSYRVYQPQHF
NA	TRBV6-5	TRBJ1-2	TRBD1	TGTGCCAGCAGTTTCTCCGGGACAGGGTATGGCTACACCTTC	CASSFSGTGYGYTF
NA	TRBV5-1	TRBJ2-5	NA	TGCGCCAGCAGCTTGACGGGGGATGGGACCCAGTACTTC	CASSLTGDGTQYF
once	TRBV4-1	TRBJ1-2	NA	TGCGCCAGCAGCCAAGATTGGGGACAACTCTATGGCTACACCTTC	CASSQDWGQLYGYTF
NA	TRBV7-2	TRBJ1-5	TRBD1	TGTGCCAGCAGCGACAGGGGCAATCAGCCCCAGCATTTT	CASSDRGNQPQHF
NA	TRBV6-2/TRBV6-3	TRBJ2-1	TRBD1	TGTGCCAGCAGCTACTCGACCTGGGACAGCGAGGTCTTC	CASSYSTWDSEVF
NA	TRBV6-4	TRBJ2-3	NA	TGTGCCAGACTGGCTAGGCCTACCGCCACTAACACAGATACGCAGTATTTT	CARLARPTATNTDTQYF
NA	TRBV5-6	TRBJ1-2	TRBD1	TGTGCCAGCAGCTTGGAGGGCAGGGGGCTCAACTATGGCTACACCTTC	CASSLEGRGLNYGYTF
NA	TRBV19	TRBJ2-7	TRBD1	TGTGCCAGTAGTATAGACCGAGGACAGGGAAAAGAAGCCTACGAGCAGTACTTC	CASSIDRGQGKEAYEQYF
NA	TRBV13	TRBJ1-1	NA	TGTGCCAGCAGCTTCGGGGCGCGGGGCACTGAAGCTTTCTTT	CASSFGARGTEAFF
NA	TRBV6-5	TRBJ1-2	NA	TGTGCCAGCAGTTATGGTTCCACGGACTATGGCTACACCTTC	CASSYGSTDYGYTF
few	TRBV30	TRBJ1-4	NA	TGTGCCTGGAGGGGAACAGGGCTAAGGAATGAAAAACTGTTTTTT	CAWRGTGLRNEKLFF
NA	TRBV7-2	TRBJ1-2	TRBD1	TGTGCCAGCAGCTTCAGGGGGCGCTCCTATGGCTACACCTTC	CASSFRGRSYGYTF
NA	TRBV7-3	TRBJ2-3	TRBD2	TGTGCCAGCAGCGGGGAGGGGTTGAGGCCAGATACGCAGTATTTT	CASSGEGLRPDTQYF
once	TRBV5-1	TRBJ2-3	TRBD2	TGCGCCAGCAGCTTGGGAAACCTCACTAGCGTCGTCACAGATACGCAGTATTTT	CASSLGNLTSVVTDTQYF
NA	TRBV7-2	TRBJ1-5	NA	TGTGCCAGCAGCTCGTACGGGAATCAGCCCCAGCATTTT	CASSSYGNQPQHF
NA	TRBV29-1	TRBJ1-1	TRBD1	TGCAGCGCAGGACAGGGAGGGTACACTGAAGCTTTCTTT	CSAGQGGYTEAFF
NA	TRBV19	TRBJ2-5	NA	TGTGCCAGTAGTATTGGAGGGTGGAGGACTCCGACACGACGTGGATGGGACTTC	CASSIGGWRTPTRRGWDF
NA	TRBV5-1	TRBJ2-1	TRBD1	TGCGCCAGCACCCTAACCGGGACAGGGCCCAATGAGCAGTTCTTC	CASTLTGTGPNEQFF
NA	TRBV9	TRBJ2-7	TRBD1	TGTGCCAGCAGCCGACAGGGAAGTAGCTACGAGCAGTACTTC	CASSRQGSSYEQYF
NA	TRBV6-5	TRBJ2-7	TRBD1	TGTGCCAGCAGACGACAGGGTGTCTACGAGCAGTACTTC	CASRRQGVYEQYF
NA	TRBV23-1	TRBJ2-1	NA	TGCGCCAGCAGTCAACGGTGGGTTTGGGACACACTCCTTAATGAGCAGTTCTTC	CASSQRWVWDTLLNEQFF
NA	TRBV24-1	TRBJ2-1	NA	TGTGCCACCAGTGATCCCCGGGACACTAAGGATGAGCAGTTCTTC	CATSDPRDTKDEQFF
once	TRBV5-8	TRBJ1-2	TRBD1	TGTGCCAGCACTCTCGAGGGGGCGGTCTATGGCTACACCTTC	CASTLEGAVYGYTF
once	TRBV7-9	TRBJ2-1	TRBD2	TGTGCCAGCAGCCCCGGACTAGCGGGGGGGGTGAGTACGCGGAATGAGCAGTTCTTC	CASSPGLAGGVSTRNEQFF
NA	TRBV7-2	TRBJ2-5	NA	TGTGCCAGCAGCTTACGGTGGTCCCAAGAGACCCAGTACTTC	CASSLRWSQETQYF
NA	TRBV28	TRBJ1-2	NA	TGTGCCAGCAGTAACAGGGTCACCTATGGCTACACCTTC	CASSNRVTYGYTF
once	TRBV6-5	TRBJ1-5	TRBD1	TGTGCCAGCACTCAGGGGGGCAATCAGCCCCAGCATTTT	CASTQGGNQPQHF
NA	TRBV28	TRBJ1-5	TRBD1	TGTGCCAGCAGGACGTACGGGACAGACAATCAGCCCCAGCATTTT	CASRTYGTDNQPQHF
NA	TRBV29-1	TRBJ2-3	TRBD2	TGCAGCGTTGCGGTTAGCGGGGGGGCCCCAGATACGCAGTATTTT	CSVAVSGGAPDTQYF
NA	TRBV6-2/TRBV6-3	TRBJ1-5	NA	TGTGCCAGCGGCCTTGGGGCTCTTAGCAATCAGCCCCAGCATTTT	CASGLGALSNQPQHF
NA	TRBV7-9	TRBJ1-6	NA	TGTGCCAGCAGCTTAACTCTCGATTCACCCCTCCACTTT	CASSLTLDSPLHF
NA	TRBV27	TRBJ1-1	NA	TGTGCCAGCAGGAGGGGGACCGCAACCCAGAGGAACACTGAAGCTTTCTTT	CASRRGTATQRNTEAFF